Shown below are 17 T cell receptor beta chains from a single sample sequenced in a study of T cell changes during pregnancy in multiple sclerosis. Produced via immunoSEQ multiplex PCR; TCRdb's table is partial and in-frame only. The data contain around 50,000 clones, 85% to 95% of them seen just once; the ten biggest clones take up approximately 0.62%. This sample comprised CD4+ T cells from peripheral blood mononuclear cells, obtained in the third trimester of pregnancy. The receptors were gathered from a female donor with multiple sclerosis, enrolled in a pregnancy study.

The gene calls are TRBV28 and TRBJ2-7, with no clear D. The CDR3 sequence is 13 residues long. CDR1 is MDHEN, CDR2 SYDVKM, per germline. Trimming shortened V by 6 bases and J by 3 bases, and 12 bases separated the two germline ends. CDR3 region: CASSPPAVYEQYF. DNA of the CDR3: TGTGCCAGCAGCCCCCCCGCAGTCTACGAGCAGTACTTC.

CDR3 residues: CACSGYLQETQYF. In DNA, the CDR3 is TGTGCCTGCTCAGGGTACTTGCAAGAGACCCAGTACTTC. This sequence joins TRBV19 and TRBJ2-5, with D maybe TRBD1 (5 bases). CDR1 and CDR2 (germline): LNHDA, SQIVND (reference sequence). CDR3 length: 13 amino acids. The ends were cut back, 11 bases at V and 2 bases at J, with 15 bases in the middle.

The chain carries TRBV2 and TRBJ2-2, with 9 bases fitting TRBD2. With V trimmed by 5 bases and J by 5 bases, 6 bases remained unmatched. CDR3 length equals 15 residues. The germline V gene encodes CDR1 SNHLY and CDR2 FYNNEI. CDR3 DNA sequence: TGTGCCAGCAGTCGAATAGCGGGAGTAACCGGGGAGCTGTTTTTT. It encodes CASSRIAGVTGELFF.

The V and J genes are TRBV7-6 and TRBJ1-3, with a possible D match to TRBD1 (5 bases). The V gene's germline CDR1 is SGHVS and CDR2 FNYEAQ. This CDR3 contains 17 residues. V lost 1 base and J 2 bases, leaving 15 bases between the germline ends. Written as DNA, the CDR3 is TGTGCCAGCAGCTTAGTTCAGGGAATCGTCCCTGGAAACACCATATATTTT. Encoded protein: CASSLVQGIVPGNTIYF.

CDR3 sequence: CASSDDRDLTWSNQPQHF. The CDR3 coding sequence is TGTGCCAGCAGTGACGACAGGGATCTCACCTGGAGCAATCAGCCCCAGCATTTT. This chain uses TRBV25-1 with TRBJ1-5, with 7 bases fitting TRBD1. Per germline, CDR1 MGHDK and CDR2 SYGVNS. The CDR3 spans 18 residues. The J segment lost 1 base and the V segment lost 3 bases, leaving 12 bases of the junction unmatched.

The chain recombines TRBV5-4 with TRBJ2-2, with D unclear. Trimming pared 1 base from V and 3 bases from J, leaving 10 bases between. CDR3 size: 15 residues. CDR1 and CDR2 (germline): SGHNT, YYREEE (reference sequence). CDR3 coding DNA: TGTGCCAGCAGCTTGTACCCCACGGACACCGGGGAGCTGTTTTTT. It yields the protein CASSLYPTDTGELFF.

The chain carries TRBV28 and TRBJ2-3; 9 bases line up with TRBD2. The V segment lost 3 bases and the J segment 3 bases; nucleotides outside the gene matches: 4. The CDR3 totals 15 residues. Germline V gene lookup returns CDR1 MDHEN and CDR2 SYDVKM. This CDR3 reads CASSLSSGITDTQYF. In DNA, the CDR3 is TGTGCCAGCAGTTTGTCTAGCGGGATAACAGATACGCAGTATTTT. The full variable domain, with the rest looked up from reference TRBV28 and TRBJ2-3, is DVKVTQSSRYLVKRTGEKVFLECVQDMDHENMFWYRQDPGLGLRLIYFSYDVKMKEKGDIPEGYSVSREKKERFSLILESASTNQTSMYLCASSLSSGITDTQYFGPGTRLTVL.

The gene calls are TRBV7-8 and TRBJ2-7; 7 nucleotides agree with TRBD1. The length of the CDR3 is 14 residues. Germline lookup yields CDR1 SGHVS and CDR2 FQNEAQ. Trimming at V came to 3 bases and at J to 7 bases, leaving 9 bases not matched to a gene. The CDR3 protein is CASSFRDSQVEQYF. The DNA of the CDR3 is TGTGCCAGCAGCTTCCGGGACAGTCAAGTTGAGCAGTACTTC.

This chain links TRBV29-1 with TRBJ1-1, with 9 nucleotides matching TRBD1. V trimming: 8 bases; J trimming: 1 base; junction bases outside the gene matches: 5. The CDR3 loop spans 13 amino acids. Germline CDR1 SQVTM, CDR2 ANQGSEA. CDR3 sequence: CSTQGARNTEAFF. The CDR3 nucleotides read TGCAGCACACAGGGGGCGCGGAACACTGAAGCTTTCTTT.

This chain joins TRBV25-1 and TRBJ2-1, with TRBD2 matching over 10 bases. V lost 3 bases and J lost 6; bases outside the gene matches: 5. Germline-derived CDR1 and CDR2 are MGHDK and SYGVNS. The CDR3 has 15 residues. The CDR3 DNA is TGTGCCAGCAGTGATGGACTAGCGGAGATCAATGAGCAGTTCTTC. It translates to CASSDGLAEINEQFF.

CDR3 sequence: CATAGTSNGHNEQFF. The CDR3 coding sequence is TGTGCCACCGCCGGGACTAGCAACGGTCACAATGAGCAGTTCTTC. V is TRBV10-3 and J is TRBJ2-1; TRBD2 aligns across 9 bases. CDR1 is ENHRY and CDR2 is SYGVKD in the germline V gene. The CDR3 consists of 15 residues. V trimming: 10 bases; J trimming: 5 bases; junction bases outside the gene matches: 12.

The chain uses TRBV30 and TRBJ1-2; unclear D gene. The CDR3 covers 14 residues. Looked up from germline, CDR1 is GTSNPN and CDR2 is SVGIG (reference sequence). The V end was cut by 5 bases, the J end by 4 bases, with 17 bases between. DNA for the CDR3: TGTGCCTGGTCCCGGGATGCTACCACCTATGGCTACACCTTC. It encodes CAWSRDATTYGYTF. The entire variable domain, with the rest obtained from reference TRBV30 and TRBJ1-2, is as follows: SQTIHQWPATLVQPVGSPLSLECTVEGTSNPNLYWYRQAAGRGLQLLFYSVGIGQISSEVPQNLSASRPQDRQFILSSKKLLLSDSGFYLCAWSRDATTYGYTFGSGTRLTVV.

This clone was recorded only once. This chain uses TRBV28 with TRBJ1-1, with D hard to call. CDR1 and CDR2 (germline): MDHEN, SYDVKM. The CDR3 loop spans 14 amino acids. V gave up 3 bases and J gave up 1 base, with 9 bases separating them. CDR3 sequence (DNA): TGTGCCAGCAGTTTGTGGCTCCCGAACACTGAAGCTTTCTTT. Its translation is CASSLWLPNTEAFF.

This rearrangement joins TRBV7-9 to TRBJ2-1; perhaps TRBD2 as D (5 bases). The germline gives CDR1 SEHNR, CDR2 FQNEAQ (reference sequence). Trimming left V 1 base short and J 6 bases short, with 13 bases between. The CDR3 is 15 residues long. The CDR3 nucleotides are TGTGCCAGCAGCTTAGGGTCGTCCGCGGGCAATGAGCAGTTCTTC. Its protein is CASSLGSSAGNEQFF.

This clone was recorded only once. The chain has TRBV2 and TRBJ2-7; a weak D match, TRBD1 (5 bases). V gave up 7 bases and J gave up 2 bases, with 15 bases separating them. The CDR3 is 14 residues long. The germline gives CDR1 SNHLY, CDR2 FYNNEI. CDR3 sequence (DNA): TGTGCCAGCAACGAGCGTTCAGGGCCCTACGAGCAGTACTTC. Translating gives CASNERSGPYEQYF. The full variable domain, in which reference TRBV2 and TRBJ2-7 provide the parts outside the CDR3, is EPEVTQTPSHQVTQMGQEVILRCVPISNHLYFYWYRQILGQKVEFLVSFYNNEISEKSEIFDDQFSVERPDGSNFTLKIRSTKLEDSAMYFCASNERSGPYEQYFGPGTRLTVT.

The V gene is TRBV11-2, the J gene TRBJ1-4; 9 nucleotides line up with TRBD1. The trim removed 5 bases at V and 8 bases at J, leaving 12 bases unmatched. Germline loops: CDR1 SGHAT, CDR2 FQNNGV. The CDR3 is made up of 16 amino acids. This CDR3 is CASSNLPGQGKEKLFF. Here the CDR3 DNA reads TGTGCCAGCAGCAACCTACCGGGACAGGGTAAAGAAAAACTGTTTTTT. The full variable domain, rest sourced from reference TRBV11-2 and TRBJ1-4, is EAGVAQSPRYKIIEKRQSVAFWCNPISGHATLYWYQQILGQGPKLLIQFQNNGVVDDSQLPKDRFSAERLKGVDSTLKIQPAKLEDSAVYLCASSNLPGQGKEKLFFGSGTQLSVL.

The chain recombines TRBV5-6 with TRBJ2-2; tentative D call: TRBD2 (6 bases). The germline V and J ends were trimmed by 4 bases and 1 base, with 11 bases remaining between them. The CDR3 is 15 residues long. CDR1 is SGHDT, CDR2 YYEEEE, per germline. The CDR3 bases are TGTGCCAGCAGCAACCGGAGGGAGAACACCGGGGAGCTGTTTTTT. The encoded protein is CASSNRRENTGELFF.